These 19 T cell receptor beta chains originate from one sample sequenced in a study of neoadjuvant nivolumab and ipilimumab in lung cancer. Method: immunoSEQ multiplex PCR; TCRdb's copy keeps in-frame clones and lacks some. The table has approximately 3,500 clones, approximately 89% seen once. The specimen comprised tumor tissue, sampled after neoadjuvant nivolumab, alone or with ipilimumab, at or shortly before surgery. The receptor set was obtained from an adult with non-small cell lung cancer.

The J gene is TRBJ1-1, the V gene TRBV14; no clear D. The CDR3 length is 13 residues. Trimming took off 8 bases at V and 8 bases at J, with 18 bases between the two ends. Germline V gene lookup returns CDR1 SGHDN and CDR2 FVKESK. The CDR3, as DNA: TGTGCCAGCCGACCTCTACTGACGGCCGAAGCTTTCTTT. Its protein product is CASRPLLTAEAFF. Based on the CDR3 plus reference TRBV14 and TRBJ1-1, the full variable domain is EAGVTQFPSHSVIEKGQTVTLRCDPISGHDNLYWYRRVMGKEIKFLLHFVKESKQDESGMPNNRFLAERTGGTYSTLKVQPAELEDSGVYFCASRPLLTAEAFFGQGTRLTVV.

For the CDR3, the DNA is TGCAGCGTTGAGGGACAGGAGTACGAGCAGTACTTC. As protein: CSVEGQEYEQYF. This chain joins TRBV29-1 and TRBJ2-7, with 8 bases matching TRBD1. CDR3 size: 12 residues. V dropped 3 bases and J dropped 4; count of bases not matched to a gene: 2. The germline CDR1 and CDR2 sequences are SQVTM and ANQGSEA.

J is TRBJ2-2 and V is TRBV4-1; possible D gene TRBD2, 5 bases. CDR1 MGHRA and CDR2 YSYEKL come from the germline V gene. The CDR3 is made up of 19 amino acids. V gave up 0 bases and J gave up 0 bases, with 17 bases separating them. The CDR3 is CASSQDPINDGANTGELFF. DNA for the CDR3: TGCGCCAGCAGCCAAGACCCTATTAACGACGGGGCGAACACCGGGGAGCTGTTTTTT.

The chain recombines TRBV30 with TRBJ2-3; TRBD1 or TRBD2 may be the D gene (6 bases each). CDR1 GTSNPN and CDR2 SVGIG come from the germline V gene (reference sequence). The CDR3 contains 16 residues. V lost 5 bases and J 0 bases, leaving 18 bases between the germline ends. This CDR3 reads CAWVRPGATSTDTQYF. The CDR3 coding sequence is TGTGCCTGGGTTCGCCCGGGGGCCACTAGCACAGATACGCAGTATTTT. Full variable domain (remainder filled in from reference TRBV30 and TRBJ2-3): SQTIHQWPATLVQPVGSPLSLECTVEGTSNPNLYWYRQAAGRGLQLLFYSVGIGQISSEVPQNLSASRPQDRQFILSSKKLLLSDSGFYLCAWVRPGATSTDTQYFGPGTRLTVL.

The V gene is TRBV5-6, the J gene TRBJ2-5, with a tentative D call TRBD1 (5 bases). The CDR3 extends over 15 amino acids. Germline V gives CDR1 SGHDT, CDR2 YYEEEE. V lost 0 bases and J 7 bases, leaving 16 bases between the germline ends. CDR3 sequence reads: CASSLAGQGQGTQYF. Here the CDR3 DNA reads TGTGCCAGCAGCTTGGCAGGGCAGGGCCAGGGGACCCAGTACTTC.

The rearrangement uses TRBV6-6 and TRBJ2-1, with D unresolved. Deletions cut 8 bases from V and 8 bases from J, with 10 bases between. Germline V gives CDR1 MNHNY, CDR2 SVGAGI (reference sequence). CDR3 length: 11 residues. This CDR3 is CASDPGHEQFF. In nucleotides, the CDR3 is TGTGCCAGCGACCCCGGCCATGAGCAGTTCTTC.

In its sample, this clone was seen once. This chain connects TRBV7-2 to TRBJ1-6, with D possibly being TRBD1 (6 bases). Trimming took 2 bases from V and 8 from J, leaving 7 bases between them. The CDR3 has 13 amino acids. Germline assignment: CDR1 SGHTA and CDR2 FQGNSA. The CDR3 spells CASSLRTDSPLHF. The CDR3 bases are TGTGCCAGCAGCTTACGGACAGATTCACCCCTCCACTTT.

The chain couples TRBV30 to TRBJ2-4; no clear D. Trimming stripped 1 base from V and 5 bases from J, with 3 bases between. Germline lookup yields CDR1 GTSNPN and CDR2 SVGIG (reference sequence). The CDR3 extends over 11 amino acids. The DNA of the CDR3 is TGTGCCTGGAGTGCGGAAAACATTCAGTACTTC. This gives the protein CAWSAENIQYF. Based on the CDR3 plus reference TRBV30 and TRBJ2-4, the full variable domain is SQTIHQWPATLVQPVGSPLSLECTVEGTSNPNLYWYRQAAGRGLQLLFYSVGIGQISSEVPQNLSASRPQDRQFILSSKKLLLSDSGFYLCAWSAENIQYFGAGTRLSVL.

V usage is TRBV11-3 and J usage is TRBJ1-3; 9 bases align to TRBD1. V shed 5 bases and J 0 bases; nucleotides not matched to a gene: 5. The CDR3 spans 16 residues. The V gene's germline CDR1 is SGHNT and CDR2 YENEEA. The CDR3 sequence is CASSAGQGSSGNTIYF. The CDR3 DNA reads TGTGCCAGCAGCGCCGGACAGGGGAGCTCTGGAAACACCATATATTTT. Full variable domain (outside the CDR3, taken from reference TRBV11-3 and TRBJ1-3): EAGVVQSPRYKIIEKKQPVAFWCNPISGHNTLYWYLQNLGQGPELLIRYENEEAVDDSQLPKDRFSAERLKGVDSTLKIQPAELGDSAVYLCASSAGQGSSGNTIYFGEGSWLTVV.

This rearrangement joins TRBV6-1 to TRBJ2-1, with 11 positions matching TRBD2. Germline values: CDR1 MNHNS, CDR2 SASEGT. J gave up 6 bases and V 5 bases, and 6 bases lay outside the gene matches. The CDR3 covers 15 residues. CDR3 residues: CASSISGGAFNEQFF. CDR3 coding DNA: TGTGCCAGCAGTATTAGCGGGGGGGCTTTCAATGAGCAGTTCTTC.

A single count supports this clone. The chain recombines TRBV9 with TRBJ1-2; D unresolved. This CDR3 contains 13 residues. Trimming removed 3 bases from V and 0 bases from J, with 6 bases in between. The V gene's germline CDR1 is SGDLS and CDR2 YYNGEE. The CDR3 bases are TGTGCCAGCAGCGGGAGTACTAACTATGGCTACACCTTC. Translated: CASSGSTNYGYTF.

This chain uses TRBV5-1 with TRBJ2-3; TRBD1 might be the D (6 bases). The V end was cut by 4 bases, the J end by 0 bases, with 15 bases between. Germline CDR1 is SGHRS and CDR2 is YFSETQ. The CDR3 totals 16 residues. Here the CDR3 reads CASSADSRTSTDTQYF. The CDR3 coding sequence is TGCGCCAGCAGCGCGGACAGCCGTACTAGCACAGATACGCAGTATTTT.

The V and J genes are TRBV19 and TRBJ1-5; D is unresolved. The ends were cut back, 5 bases at V and 2 bases at J, with 13 bases in the middle. The CDR3 length is 15 residues. Germline V lookup: CDR1 LNHDA, CDR2 SQIVND (reference sequence). This CDR3 is CASSAEPAGNQPQHF. The CDR3 nucleotides are TGTGCCAGTAGTGCGGAACCAGCGGGCAATCAGCCCCAGCATTTT.

The chain carries TRBV4-3 and TRBJ2-1; no clear D gene. Germline lookup yields CDR1 LGHNA and CDR2 YSLEER. The CDR3 is made up of 13 amino acids. Trimming cost V 3 bases and J 8 bases, with 11 bases left between them. CDR3 residues: CASSQTLSYEQFF. The CDR3 nucleotides are TGCGCCAGCAGCCAGACTCTTAGCTATGAGCAGTTCTTC.

The CDR3 loop reads CASSRDSYNEQFF. As DNA, the CDR3 is TGTGCCAGCAGCCGGGACAGCTACAATGAGCAGTTCTTC. The chain recombines TRBV6-6 with TRBJ2-1; 7 positions match TRBD1. Trimming cost V 6 bases and J 3 bases; bases outside gene matches: 2. Germline V gene sequence: CDR1 MNHNY, CDR2 SVGAGI (reference sequence). The CDR3 loop spans 13 amino acids.

This chain joins TRBV19 and TRBJ2-2; D not resolved. The CDR3 runs 13 residues. The germline V gene encodes CDR1 LNHDA and CDR2 SQIVND (reference sequence). V shed 7 bases and J shed 5 bases, with 11 bases lying between them. The CDR3 sequence is CASTSRITGELFF. The CDR3 DNA follows: TGTGCCAGTACAAGCAGGATAACCGGGGAGCTGTTTTTT. Based on the CDR3 plus reference TRBV19 and TRBJ2-2, the full variable domain is DGGITQSPKYLFRKEGQNVTLSCEQNLNHDAMYWYRQDPGQGLRLIYYSQIVNDFQKGDIAEGYSVSREKKESFPLTVTSAQKNPTAFYLCASTSRITGELFFGEGSRLTVL.

The chain recombines TRBV19 with TRBJ2-1; D may be TRBD1 or TRBD2 (6 bases each). There are 14 residues in the CDR3. V lost 5 bases and J lost 6, with 14 bases in between. Germline V gene lookup returns CDR1 LNHDA and CDR2 SQIVND (reference sequence). The DNA for the CDR3 is TGTGCCAGTAGTGAGGGGGGCAAGGGCAATGAGCAGTTCTTC. Translated: CASSEGGKGNEQFF.

The gene calls are TRBV18 and TRBJ2-7; 7 bases fit TRBD1. The ends lost 0 bases at V and 2 bases at J; junction bases unmatched: 10. This CDR3 region has 17 residues. The V gene's germline CDR1 is KGHSH and CDR2 LQKENI. In nucleotides, the CDR3 is TGTGCCAGCTCACCACCGAGGACAGGCAAACACACCTACGAGCAGTACTTC. This translates into CASSPPRTGKHTYEQYF.

This chain uses TRBV28 with TRBJ2-3; 8 bases map to TRBD1. The V and J ends lost 6 bases and 2 bases, in that order; junction bases with no gene match: 13. There are 17 residues in the CDR3. The germline CDR1 and CDR2 sequences are MDHEN and SYDVKM. CDR3 region: CASSRATQGGLTDTQYF. CDR3 bases: TGTGCCAGCAGCCGAGCCACACAGGGGGGACTCACAGATACGCAGTATTTT.